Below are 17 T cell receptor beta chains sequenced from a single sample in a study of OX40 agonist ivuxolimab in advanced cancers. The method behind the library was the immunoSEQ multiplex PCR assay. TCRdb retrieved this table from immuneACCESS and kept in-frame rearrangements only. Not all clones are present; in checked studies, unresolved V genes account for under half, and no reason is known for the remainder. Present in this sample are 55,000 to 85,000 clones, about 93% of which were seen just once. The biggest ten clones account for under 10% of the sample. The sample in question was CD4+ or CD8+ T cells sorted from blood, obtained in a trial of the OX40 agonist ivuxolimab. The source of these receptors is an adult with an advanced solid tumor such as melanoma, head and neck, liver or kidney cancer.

CDR3 in amino acids: CASSMGQTEAFF. The CDR3 DNA reads TGTGCCAGTAGTATGGGGCAGACTGAAGCTTTCTTT. V and J are TRBV19 and TRBJ1-1, with a weak D call TRBD1 (5 bases). Germline values: CDR1 LNHDA, CDR2 SQIVND (reference sequence). V lost 3 bases, J lost 5 bases, and 7 bases lay in between. CDR3 size: 12 residues.

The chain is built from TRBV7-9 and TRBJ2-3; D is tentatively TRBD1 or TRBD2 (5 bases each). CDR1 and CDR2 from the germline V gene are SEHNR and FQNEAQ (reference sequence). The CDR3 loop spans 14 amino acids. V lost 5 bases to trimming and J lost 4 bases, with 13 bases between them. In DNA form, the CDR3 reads TGTGCCAGCAGCGAGGGGATTTCCCCAGATACGCAGTATTTT. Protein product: CASSEGISPDTQYF.

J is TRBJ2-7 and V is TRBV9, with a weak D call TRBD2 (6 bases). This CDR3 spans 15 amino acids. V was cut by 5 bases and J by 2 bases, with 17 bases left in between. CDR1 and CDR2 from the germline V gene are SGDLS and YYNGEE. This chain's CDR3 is CASSPGGSGTYEQYF. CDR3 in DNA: TGTGCCAGCAGTCCGGGTGGTAGCGGAACCTACGAGCAGTACTTC.

The CDR3 reads CASSLGDRQNTEAFF. The DNA of the CDR3 is TGTGCCAGCAGCTTAGGGGACAGACAGAACACTGAAGCTTTCTTT. The chain couples TRBV7-6 to TRBJ1-1, with TRBD1 matching over 7 bases. The V and J ends lost 1 base and 1 base, in that order; junction bases with no gene match: 3. CDR3 length equals 15 residues. Germline CDR1 reads SGHVS; CDR2 reads FNYEAQ.

The DNA for the CDR3 is TGTGCCAGCAGCCTACTCCCACAGGGAGAGACCCAGTACTTC. Its translation is CASSLLPQGETQYF. V gene TRBV7-2 combines with J gene TRBJ2-5; perhaps TRBD1 as D (6 bases). The CDR3 has 14 amino acids. Germline CDR1 reads SGHTA; CDR2 reads FQGNSA. The V and J ends lost 5 bases and 4 bases respectively, with 14 bases between them.

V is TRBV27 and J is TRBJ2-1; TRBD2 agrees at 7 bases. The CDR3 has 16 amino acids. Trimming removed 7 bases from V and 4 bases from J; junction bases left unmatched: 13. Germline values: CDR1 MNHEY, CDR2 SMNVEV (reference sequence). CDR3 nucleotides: TGTGCCAGCACCACCTCGGGGGGAGAGGTATACAATGAGCAGTTCTTC. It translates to CASTTSGGEVYNEQFF.

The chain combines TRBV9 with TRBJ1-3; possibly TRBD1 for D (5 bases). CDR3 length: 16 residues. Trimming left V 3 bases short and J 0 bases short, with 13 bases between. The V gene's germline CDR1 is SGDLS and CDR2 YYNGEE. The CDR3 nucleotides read TGTGCCAGCAGCGCCCGGGGACTGGACTCTGGAAACACCATATATTTT. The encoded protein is CASSARGLDSGNTIYF.

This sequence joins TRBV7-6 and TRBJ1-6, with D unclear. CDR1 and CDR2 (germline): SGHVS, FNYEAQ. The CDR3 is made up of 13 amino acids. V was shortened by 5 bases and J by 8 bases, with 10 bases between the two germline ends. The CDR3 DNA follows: TGTGCCAGCAGCCTCTGGGAAGATTCACCCCTCCACTTT. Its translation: CASSLWEDSPLHF.

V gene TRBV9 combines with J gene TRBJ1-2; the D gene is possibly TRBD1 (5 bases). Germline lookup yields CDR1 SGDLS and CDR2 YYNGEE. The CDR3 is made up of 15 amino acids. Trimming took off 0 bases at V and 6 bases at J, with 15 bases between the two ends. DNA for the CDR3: TGTGCCAGCAGCGTAGCTAGCCGGACAACGAATGGCTACACCTTC. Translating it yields CASSVASRTTNGYTF.

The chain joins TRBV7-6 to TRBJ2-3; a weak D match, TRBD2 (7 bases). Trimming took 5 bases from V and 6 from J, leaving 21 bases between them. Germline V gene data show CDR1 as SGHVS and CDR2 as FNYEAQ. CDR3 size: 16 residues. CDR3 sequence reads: CASSRGASGLGDTQYF. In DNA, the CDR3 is TGTGCCAGCAGCCGGGGGGCCTCCGGACTTGGGGATACGCAGTATTTT.

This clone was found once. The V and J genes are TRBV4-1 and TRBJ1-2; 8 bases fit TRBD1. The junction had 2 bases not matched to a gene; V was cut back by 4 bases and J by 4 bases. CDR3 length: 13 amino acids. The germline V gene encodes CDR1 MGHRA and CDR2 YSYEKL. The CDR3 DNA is TGCGCCAGCAGCCCAGGGGGCTCCTATGGCTACACCTTC. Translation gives CASSPGGSYGYTF.

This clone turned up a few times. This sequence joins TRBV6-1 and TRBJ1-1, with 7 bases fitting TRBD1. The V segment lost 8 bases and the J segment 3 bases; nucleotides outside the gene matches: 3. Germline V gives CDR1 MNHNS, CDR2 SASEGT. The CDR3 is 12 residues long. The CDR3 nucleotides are TGTGCCAGCCAACAGGGGTACACTGAAGCTTTCTTT. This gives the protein CASQQGYTEAFF.

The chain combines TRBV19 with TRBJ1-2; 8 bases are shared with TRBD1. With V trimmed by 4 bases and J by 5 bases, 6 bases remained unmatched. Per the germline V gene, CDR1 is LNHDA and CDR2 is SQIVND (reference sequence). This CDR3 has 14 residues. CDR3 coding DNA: TGTGCCAGTAGTACTGGAACAGGGGGATATGGCTACACCTTC. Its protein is CASSTGTGGYGYTF.

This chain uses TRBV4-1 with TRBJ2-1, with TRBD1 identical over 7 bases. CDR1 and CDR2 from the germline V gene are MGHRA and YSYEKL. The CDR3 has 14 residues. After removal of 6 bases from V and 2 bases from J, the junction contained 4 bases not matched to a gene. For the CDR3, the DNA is TGCGCCAGCAGTGACAGGGATACCTACAATGAGCAGTTCTTC. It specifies CASSDRDTYNEQFF.

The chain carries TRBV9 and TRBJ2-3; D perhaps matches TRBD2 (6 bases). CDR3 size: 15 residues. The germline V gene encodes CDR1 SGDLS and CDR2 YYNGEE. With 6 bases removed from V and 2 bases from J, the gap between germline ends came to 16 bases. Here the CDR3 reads CASKLGDFNTDTQYF. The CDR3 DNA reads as TGTGCCAGCAAACTCGGGGACTTTAACACAGATACGCAGTATTTT.

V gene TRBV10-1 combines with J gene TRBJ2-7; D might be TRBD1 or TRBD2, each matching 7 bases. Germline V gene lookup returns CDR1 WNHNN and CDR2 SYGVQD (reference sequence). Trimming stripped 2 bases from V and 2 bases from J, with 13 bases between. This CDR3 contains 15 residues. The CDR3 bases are TGCGCCAGCAGTGAGGTCAGGGGGGGCCCCTACGAGCAGTACTTC. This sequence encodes CASSEVRGGPYEQYF.

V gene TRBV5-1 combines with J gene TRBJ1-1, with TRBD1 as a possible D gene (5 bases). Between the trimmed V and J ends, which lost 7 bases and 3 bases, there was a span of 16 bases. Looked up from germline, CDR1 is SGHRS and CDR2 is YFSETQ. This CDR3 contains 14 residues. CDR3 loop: CASFKQGEDTEAFF. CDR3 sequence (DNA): TGCGCCAGCTTCAAACAAGGGGAAGACACTGAAGCTTTCTTT.